Shown below are 20 T cell receptor beta chains from a single sample sequenced in a study of shared clonotypes between healthy human individuals. The protocol was immunoSEQ multiplex PCR, while the TCRdb copy is restricted to in-frame clones and leaves out a portion. The data hold about a million clones, with over 60% observed a single time. Sequenced: memory CD4+ T cells sorted from blood. The subset is: CD45RA-negative fraction. All receptors derive from a man between 18 and 29 years old in good health.

Turning to this clone: A much larger clone lies one base from this, so it may be a read error. Other DNA sequences of this sample code for an identical CDR3. This chain uses TRBV30 with TRBJ1-2; D perhaps matches TRBD1 (6 bases). Germline-derived CDR1 and CDR2 are GTSNPN and SVGIG (reference sequence). This CDR3 is built from 11 residues. Trimming cost V 1 base and J 8 bases, with 8 bases left between them. For the CDR3, the DNA is TGTGCCTGGAGTGACAGGGAAGGCTACACCTTC. It translates to CAWSDREGYTF. Supplemented by reference TRBV30 and TRBJ1-2, the full variable domain reads SQTIHQWPATLVQPVGSPLSLECTVEGTSNPNLYWYRQAAGRGLQLLFYSVGIGQISSEVPQNLSASRPQDRQFILSSKKLLLSDSGFYLCAWSDREGYTFGSGTRLTVV.

The chain carries TRBV12-5 and TRBJ2-3, with 14 positions matching TRBD2. The length of the CDR3 is 20 residues. Trimming at V came to 4 bases and at J to 2 bases, leaving 14 bases not matched to a gene. Germline V gene data show CDR1 as LGHNT and CDR2 as FRNRAP. The CDR3: CASGSVRGTSGSTHTDTQYF. CDR3 DNA sequence: TGTGCTAGTGGTTCCGTTCGCGGGACTAGCGGGAGTACGCACACAGATACGCAGTATTTT.

V and J are TRBV30 and TRBJ2-3; D is unclear. The V gene lost 4 bases and the J gene lost 3 bases, with 8 bases spanning the gap. In germline, CDR1 is GTSNPN, CDR2 SVGIG (reference sequence). The CDR3 is 12 residues long. The CDR3, as DNA: TGTGCCTGGACTCCAATTACAGATACGCAGTATTTT. Translation gives CAWTPITDTQYF.

This clone appeared a few times. This chain connects TRBV5-1 to TRBJ2-2; D is unresolved. Looked up from germline, CDR1 is SGHRS and CDR2 is YFSETQ. This CDR3 has 14 amino acids. The germline V and J ends were trimmed by 4 bases and 7 bases, with 14 bases remaining between them. The CDR3 loop is CASSQMDQNGELFF. The CDR3 nucleotides read TGCGCCAGCAGCCAGATGGATCAGAACGGGGAGCTGTTTTTT.

This chain links TRBV6-6 with TRBJ1-5; D might be TRBD1 (5 bases). The CDR3 spans 15 residues. V was clipped by 5 bases and J by 2 bases, with 13 bases between them. Germline CDR1 and CDR2: MNHNY and SVGAGI (reference sequence). CDR3 nucleotides: TGTGCCAGCAGTCCCAGGGAGTCAGGCAATCAGCCCCAGCATTTT. Protein: CASSPRESGNQPQHF.

The V gene is TRBV28, the J gene TRBJ1-2, with D unresolved. The V and J ends lost 3 bases and 2 bases respectively, with 10 bases between them. The V gene's germline CDR1 is MDHEN and CDR2 SYDVKM. The CDR3 is 14 amino acids. CDR3 amino acids: CASSFPISNYGYTF. CDR3 DNA: TGTGCCAGCAGTTTTCCTATCTCAAACTATGGCTACACCTTC.

The chain uses TRBV10-3 and TRBJ2-5; 7 bases are a match to TRBD1. Germline-derived CDR1 and CDR2 are ENHRY and SYGVKD. V lost 5 bases, J lost 1 base, and 4 bases stayed unmatched. CDR3 size: 14 residues. CDR3 sequence (DNA): TGTGCCATCAGTACAGGGGACCCCCAAGAGACCCAGTACTTC. Protein: CAISTGDPQETQYF.

The chain joins TRBV4-1 to TRBJ2-7, with D possibly matching TRBD1 (5 bases). The CDR3 covers 14 residues. The germline V gene encodes CDR1 MGHRA and CDR2 YSYEKL. V lost 5 bases to trimming and J lost 2 bases, with 13 bases between them. CDR3 in DNA: TGCGCCAGCAGCGAGCAAAGGGGCCCCTACGAGCAGTACTTC. It is translated as CASSEQRGPYEQYF.

J is TRBJ2-5 and V is TRBV5-1, with D maybe TRBD1 (5 bases). Trimming removed 3 bases at V and 2 bases at J, with 20 bases between. Germline V gives CDR1 SGHRS, CDR2 YFSETQ. The CDR3 runs to 17 residues. The CDR3 nucleotides are TGCGCCAGCAGCTGGGGCCGGGCAGAACCTAGACAAGAGACCCAGTACTTC. Protein sequence: CASSWGRAEPRQETQYF. Full variable domain (missing parts from reference TRBV5-1 and TRBJ2-5): KAGVTQTPRYLIKTRGQQVTLSCSPISGHRSVSWYQQTPGQGLQFLFEYFSETQRNKGNFPGRFSGRQFSNSRSEMNVSTLELGDSALYLCASSWGRAEPRQETQYFGPGTRLLVL.

The chain carries TRBV5-5 and TRBJ2-3, with TRBD2 as a possible D gene (5 bases). CDR3 size: 14 residues. Trimming pared 3 bases from V and 4 bases from J, leaving 12 bases between. In germline, CDR1 is SGHKS, CDR2 YYEKEE (reference sequence). CDR3 amino acids: CASSSEWGADTQYF. CDR3 sequence (DNA): TGTGCCAGCAGCTCCGAGTGGGGAGCAGATACGCAGTATTTT. Looking up the rest from reference TRBV5-5 and TRBJ2-3 gives the full variable domain: DAGVTQSPTHLIKTRGQQVTLRCSPISGHKSVSWYQQVLGQGPQFIFQYYEKEERGRGNFPDRFSARQFPNYSSELNVNALLLGDSALYLCASSSEWGADTQYFGPGTRLTVL.

The chain recombines TRBV5-1 with TRBJ1-4; 7 nucleotides line up with TRBD1. This CDR3 has 18 amino acids. Germline V CDR1 and CDR2: SGHRS, YFSETQ. The J segment lost 0 bases and the V segment lost 0 bases, leaving 8 bases of the junction unmatched. The CDR3 nucleotides are TGCGCCAGCAGCTTGGGGGGACAGACGATGACAACTAATGAAAAACTGTTTTTT. Translating gives CASSLGGQTMTTNEKLFF.

The rearrangement joins TRBV4-3 to TRBJ1-2; 8 nucleotides match TRBD1. V lost 1 base to trimming and J lost 7 bases; unmatched junction nucleotides: 5. The CDR3 has 14 amino acids. Germline V lookup: CDR1 LGHNA, CDR2 YSLEER. The CDR3 loop is CASSQVATGAGYTF. The CDR3 DNA reads as TGCGCCAGCAGCCAAGTGGCGACAGGGGCTGGCTACACCTTC.

This chain joins TRBV4-3 and TRBJ2-3; TRBD2 matches 10 bases. The V gene's germline CDR1 is LGHNA and CDR2 YSLEER. V lost 0 bases, J lost 3 bases, and 0 bases stayed unmatched. This CDR3 region has 15 residues. The CDR3 region has the DNA TGCGCCAGCAGCCAAGATAGCGGGAGGACAGATACGCAGTATTTT. Translated: CASSQDSGRTDTQYF.

The chain carries TRBV28 and TRBJ1-2, with 7 positions matching TRBD1. Germline V CDR1 and CDR2: MDHEN, SYDVKM. The V gene end was trimmed by 1 base and the J gene end by 6 bases; junction bases not matched to a gene: 8. The CDR3 covers 15 residues. The CDR3 sequence is CASSLSRQGRDGYTF. In DNA form, the CDR3 reads TGTGCCAGCAGTTTATCAAGACAGGGTCGCGATGGCTACACCTTC.

This rearrangement joins TRBV6-1 to TRBJ1-5; D is perhaps TRBD1 (6 bases). The germline CDR1 and CDR2 sequences are MNHNS and SASEGT. The CDR3 totals 14 residues. V was clipped by 5 bases and J by 6 bases, with 14 bases between them. The CDR3 nucleotides are TGTGCCAGCAGTAAACAGGGTAACGGTCAGCCCCAGCATTTT. It translates to CASSKQGNGQPQHF.

The gene calls are TRBV19 and TRBJ2-5; 8 bases are shared with TRBD1. The junction had 5 bases not matched to a gene; V was cut back by 3 bases and J by 5 bases. The CDR3 contains 14 residues. Germline assignment: CDR1 LNHDA and CDR2 SQIVND (reference sequence). CDR3 in DNA: TGTGCCAGTAGTATTGCAGGGGGCTGGGAGACCCAGTACTTC. Its protein product is CASSIAGGWETQYF.

This clone has ten or more counts. This chain links TRBV29-1 with TRBJ2-5, with D perhaps TRBD1 (5 bases). V was trimmed by 6 bases and J by 7 bases, leaving 18 bases between them. The CDR3 length is 13 residues. Germline V gene lookup returns CDR1 SQVTM and CDR2 ANQGSEA. DNA of the CDR3: TGCAGCGTGCCCCAGGCAGGGTCGGCGACCCAGTACTTC. Translating gives CSVPQAGSATQYF.

The chain carries TRBV7-9 and TRBJ1-5; D gene unclear. Per germline, CDR1 SEHNR and CDR2 FQNEAQ (reference sequence). V gave up 5 bases and J gave up 4 bases, with 9 bases separating them. This CDR3 has 13 residues. The CDR3 DNA is TGTGCCAGCAGCATAGAGGCGAATCAGCCCCAGCATTTT. Its protein is CASSIEANQPQHF.

The V gene is TRBV28, the J gene TRBJ2-3; 9 nucleotides agree with TRBD2. Germline CDR1 reads MDHEN; CDR2 reads SYDVKM. The V and J ends lost 6 bases and 3 bases, in that order; junction bases with no gene match: 4. The CDR3 runs 14 residues. As DNA, the CDR3 is TGTGCCAGCAGCTTTAGCGGGAGTACAGATACGCAGTATTTT. Translated: CASSFSGSTDTQYF.

This CDR3 reads CASSPPASGKGGEQYF. The CDR3 nucleotides read TGTGCCAGCTCACCACCGGCTAGCGGCAAAGGAGGCGAGCAGTACTTC. The chain recombines TRBV18 with TRBJ2-7, with 7 bases that match TRBD2. Per the germline V gene, CDR1 is KGHSH and CDR2 is LQKENI. V shed 0 bases, J shed 6 bases, and the junction held 11 bases outside the gene matches. The CDR3 is 16 amino acids. Based on the CDR3 plus reference TRBV18 and TRBJ2-7, the full variable domain is NAGVMQNPRHLVRRRGQEARLRCSPMKGHSHVYWYRQLPEEGLKFMVYLQKENIIDESGMPKERFSAEFPKEGPSILRIQQVVRGDSAAYFCASSPPASGKGGEQYFGPGTRLTVT.